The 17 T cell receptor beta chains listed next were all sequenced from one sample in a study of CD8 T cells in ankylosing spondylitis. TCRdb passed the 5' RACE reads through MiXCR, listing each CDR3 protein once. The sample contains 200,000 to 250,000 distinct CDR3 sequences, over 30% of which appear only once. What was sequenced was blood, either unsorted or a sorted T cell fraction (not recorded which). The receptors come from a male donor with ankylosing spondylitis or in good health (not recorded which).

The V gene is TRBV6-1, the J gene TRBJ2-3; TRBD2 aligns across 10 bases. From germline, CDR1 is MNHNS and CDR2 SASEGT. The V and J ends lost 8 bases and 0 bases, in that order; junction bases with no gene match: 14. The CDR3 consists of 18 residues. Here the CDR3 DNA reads TGTGCCAGCTCAACGGAGGGGCTAGCGGGGGCGAGCACAGATACGCAGTATTTT. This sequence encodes CASSTEGLAGASTDTQYF.

CDR3 protein: CASSLVRDPNQPQHF. CDR3 in DNA: TGTGCCAGCAGCTTGGTAAGGGACCCAAATCAGCCCCAGCATTTT. The chain joins TRBV5-6 to TRBJ1-5; perhaps TRBD1 as D (5 bases). The CDR3 spans 15 residues. Trimming removed 0 bases at V and 4 bases at J, with 11 bases between. Germline CDR1 is SGHDT and CDR2 is YYEEEE.

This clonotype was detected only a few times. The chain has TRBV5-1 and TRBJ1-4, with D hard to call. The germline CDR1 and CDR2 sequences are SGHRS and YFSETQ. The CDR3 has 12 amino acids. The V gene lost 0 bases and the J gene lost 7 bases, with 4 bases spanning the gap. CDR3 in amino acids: CASSLGSEKLFF. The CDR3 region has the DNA TGCGCCAGCAGCTTGGGGAGTGAAAAACTGTTTTTT.

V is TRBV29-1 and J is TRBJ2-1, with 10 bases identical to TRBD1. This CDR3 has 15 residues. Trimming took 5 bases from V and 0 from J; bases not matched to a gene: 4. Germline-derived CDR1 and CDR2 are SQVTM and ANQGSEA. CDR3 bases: TGCAGCGTTCGGACAGGGGGAAGCTCCTACAATGAGCAGTTCTTC. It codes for CSVRTGGSSYNEQFF.

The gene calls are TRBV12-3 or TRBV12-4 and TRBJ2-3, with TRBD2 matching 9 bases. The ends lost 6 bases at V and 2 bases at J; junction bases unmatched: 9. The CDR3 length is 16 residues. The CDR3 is CASSPRSGGLTDTQYF. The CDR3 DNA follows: TGTGCCAGCAGCCCTAGGAGCGGGGGGCTCACAGATACGCAGTATTTT.

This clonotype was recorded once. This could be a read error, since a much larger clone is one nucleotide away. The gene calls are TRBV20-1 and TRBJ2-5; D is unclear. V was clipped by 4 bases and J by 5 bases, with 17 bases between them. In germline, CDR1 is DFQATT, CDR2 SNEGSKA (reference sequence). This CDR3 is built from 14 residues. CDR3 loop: CSANWYAVGETQYF. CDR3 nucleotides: TGCAGTGCTAACTGGTACGCGGTCGGTGAGACCCAGTACTTC.

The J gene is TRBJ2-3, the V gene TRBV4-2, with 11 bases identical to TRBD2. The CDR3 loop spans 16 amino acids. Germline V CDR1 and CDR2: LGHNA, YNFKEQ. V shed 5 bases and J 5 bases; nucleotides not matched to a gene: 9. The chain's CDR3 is CASSARLAGSGDTQYF. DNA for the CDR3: TGTGCCAGCAGCGCCCGACTAGCGGGGTCCGGAGATACGCAGTATTTT.

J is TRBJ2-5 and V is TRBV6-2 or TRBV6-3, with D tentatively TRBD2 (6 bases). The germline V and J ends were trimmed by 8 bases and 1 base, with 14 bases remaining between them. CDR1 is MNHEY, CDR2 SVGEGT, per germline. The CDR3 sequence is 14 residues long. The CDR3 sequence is CASGDAGSQETQYF. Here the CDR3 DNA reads TGTGCCAGCGGGGATGCGGGAAGCCAAGAGACCCAGTACTTC.

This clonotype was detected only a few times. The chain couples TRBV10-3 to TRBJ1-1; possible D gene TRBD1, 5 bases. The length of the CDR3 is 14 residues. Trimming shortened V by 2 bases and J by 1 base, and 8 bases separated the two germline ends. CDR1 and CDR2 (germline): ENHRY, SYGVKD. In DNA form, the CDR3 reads TGTGCCATCAGTGAGACCCAGGGGAACACTGAAGCTTTCTTT. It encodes CAISETQGNTEAFF.

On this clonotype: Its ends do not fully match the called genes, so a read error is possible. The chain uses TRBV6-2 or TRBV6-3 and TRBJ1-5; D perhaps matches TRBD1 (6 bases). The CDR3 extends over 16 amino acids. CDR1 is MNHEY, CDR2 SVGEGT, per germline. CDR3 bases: TGTGCCAGCAGTAACTCAGACAGGTATAGCAATCAGCCCCAGCATTTT. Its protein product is CASSNSDRYSNQPQHF.

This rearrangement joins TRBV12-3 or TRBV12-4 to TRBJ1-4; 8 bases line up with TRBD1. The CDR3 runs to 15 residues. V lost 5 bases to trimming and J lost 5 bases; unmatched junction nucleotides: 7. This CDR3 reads CASSPIGTGNEKLFF. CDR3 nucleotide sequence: TGTGCCAGCAGTCCAATCGGGACAGGAAATGAAAAACTGTTTTTT.

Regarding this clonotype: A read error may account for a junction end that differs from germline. The CDR3 is CATSDSLAGGLAF. CDR3 nucleotides: TGTGCCACCAGTGATTCGCTAGCGGGGGGGCTCGCCTTC. This chain uses TRBV24-1 with TRBJ2-1; the match to TRBD2 covers 12 bases. CDR3 length: 13 residues. The germline CDR1 and CDR2 sequences are KGHDR and SFDVKD.

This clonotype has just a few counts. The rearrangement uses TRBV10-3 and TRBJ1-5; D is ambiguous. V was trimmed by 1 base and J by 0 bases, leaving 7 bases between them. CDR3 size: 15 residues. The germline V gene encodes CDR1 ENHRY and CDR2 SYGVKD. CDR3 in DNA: TGTGCCATCAGTGAGTTTCAGAATAGCAATCAGCCCCAGCATTTT. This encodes CAISEFQNSNQPQHF.

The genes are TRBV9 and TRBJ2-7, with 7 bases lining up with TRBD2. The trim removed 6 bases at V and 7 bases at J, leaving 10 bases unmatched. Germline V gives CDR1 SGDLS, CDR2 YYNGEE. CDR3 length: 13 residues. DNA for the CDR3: TGTGCCAGCACCGGGGGGAGCGGAGAGGAGCAGTACTTC. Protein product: CASTGGSGEEQYF.

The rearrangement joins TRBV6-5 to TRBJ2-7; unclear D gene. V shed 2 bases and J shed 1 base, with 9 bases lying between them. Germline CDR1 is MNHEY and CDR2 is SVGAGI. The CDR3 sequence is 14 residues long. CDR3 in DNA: TGTGCCAGCAGTTACACAGTTATGTCCTACGAGCAGTACTTC. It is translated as CASSYTVMSYEQYF.

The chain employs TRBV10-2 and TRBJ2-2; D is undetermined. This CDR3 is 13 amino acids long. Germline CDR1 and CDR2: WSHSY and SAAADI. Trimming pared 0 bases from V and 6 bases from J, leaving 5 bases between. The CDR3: CASSESGSGELFF. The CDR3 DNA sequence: TGCGCCAGCAGTGAGTCGGGCTCCGGGGAGCTGTTTTTT.

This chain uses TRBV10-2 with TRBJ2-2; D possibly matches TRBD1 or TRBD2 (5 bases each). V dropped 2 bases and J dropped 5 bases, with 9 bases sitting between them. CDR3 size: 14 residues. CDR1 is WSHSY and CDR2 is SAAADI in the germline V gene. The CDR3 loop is CASSEGRETGELFF. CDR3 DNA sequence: TGCGCCAGCAGTGAGGGCAGGGAGACCGGGGAGCTGTTTTTT.